Listed below are T cell receptor beta chains from one sample, sequenced in a study of blood T cell repertoires in COVID-19. Data came from immunoSEQ multiplex PCR; TCRdb stores just in-frame clones and leaves some out. The table lists 210,000 or so clones, more than 80% of them singletons. Sequenced input: PBMCs or T cells enriched from blood (not recorded which). The receptors stem from a man between 60 and 70 years old who had recovered from COVID-19. The CDR3 runs from the conserved cysteine through the conserved F or W.

v_call	j_call	cdr3_aa
TRBV10-3	TRBJ1-1	CATRDRANTEAFF
TRBV11-3	TRBJ2-3	CASSPGLAGGSDTQYF
TRBV19	TRBJ1-5	CASSMSVNQPQHF
TRBV18	TRBJ2-2	CASSPGLNTGELFF
TRBV4-2	TRBJ1-4	CASKGSGGVEKLFF
TRBV6-5	TRBJ1-1	CASSPAPQGGTEAFF
TRBV5-1	TRBJ2-3	CASSTRTGGGRTDTQYF
TRBV10-1	TRBJ1-4	CASSSPAEGRGEKLFF
TRBV11-3	TRBJ1-2	CASSLDFRRGGYTF
TRBV4-1	TRBJ1-4	CASSQGTTTNEKLFF
TRBV7-9	TRBJ2-1	CASSTTGTGSYNEQFF
TRBV29-1	TRBJ2-5	CSVEGQDKETQYF
TRBV7-9	TRBJ2-5	CASSLALAGARQYF
TRBV4-2	TRBJ2-5	CASSRVGGQVETQYF
TRBV9	TRBJ2-3	CASSVVGSGGDTQYF
TRBV5-1	TRBJ1-4	CASSLAGRDEKLFF
TRBV28	TRBJ1-6	CASSFRNSPLHF
TRBV6-5	TRBJ2-7	CASSYGQGGRNEQYF
TRBV21-1	TRBJ1-4	CASSTQTGGTTNEKLFF
TRBV5-1	TRBJ2-2	CASSFGQGSAGELFF